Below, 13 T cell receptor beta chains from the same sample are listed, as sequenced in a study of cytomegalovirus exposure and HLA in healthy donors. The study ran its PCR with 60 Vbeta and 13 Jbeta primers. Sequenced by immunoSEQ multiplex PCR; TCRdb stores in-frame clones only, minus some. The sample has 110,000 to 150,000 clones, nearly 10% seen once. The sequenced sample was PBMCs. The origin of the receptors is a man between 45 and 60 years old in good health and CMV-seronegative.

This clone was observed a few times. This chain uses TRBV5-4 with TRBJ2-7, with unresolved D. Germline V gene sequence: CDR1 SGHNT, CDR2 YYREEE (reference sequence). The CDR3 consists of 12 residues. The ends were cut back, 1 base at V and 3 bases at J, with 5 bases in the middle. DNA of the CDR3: TGTGCCAGCAGCTTGAACAGCTACGAGCAGTACTTC. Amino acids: CASSLNSYEQYF.

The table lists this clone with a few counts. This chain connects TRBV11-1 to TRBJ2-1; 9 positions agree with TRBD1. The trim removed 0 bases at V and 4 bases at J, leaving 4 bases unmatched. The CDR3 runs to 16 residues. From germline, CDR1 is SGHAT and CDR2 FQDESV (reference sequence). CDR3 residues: CASSLAHRGQYNEQFF. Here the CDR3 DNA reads TGTGCCAGCAGCTTAGCCCACAGGGGGCAATACAATGAGCAGTTCTTC.

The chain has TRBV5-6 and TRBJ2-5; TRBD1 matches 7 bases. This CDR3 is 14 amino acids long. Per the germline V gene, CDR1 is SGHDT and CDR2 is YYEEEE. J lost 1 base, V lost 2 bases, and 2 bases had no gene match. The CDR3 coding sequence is TGTGCCAGCAGCTTACAGGGGCCCCAAGAGACCCAGTACTTC. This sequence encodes CASSLQGPQETQYF.

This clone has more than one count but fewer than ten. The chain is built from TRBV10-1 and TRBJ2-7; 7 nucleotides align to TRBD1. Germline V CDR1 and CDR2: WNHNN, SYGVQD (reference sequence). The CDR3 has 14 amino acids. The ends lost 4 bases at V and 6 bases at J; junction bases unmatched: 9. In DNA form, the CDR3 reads TGCGCCAGCAGTGGCAGGACAGGCATCTCCGAGCAGTACTTC. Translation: CASSGRTGISEQYF.

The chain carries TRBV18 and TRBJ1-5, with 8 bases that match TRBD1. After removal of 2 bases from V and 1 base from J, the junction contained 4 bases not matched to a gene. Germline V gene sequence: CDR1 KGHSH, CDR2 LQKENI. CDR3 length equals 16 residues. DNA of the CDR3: TGTGCCAGCTCACCAGTCCAGGGGGCAAGCAATCAGCCCCAGCATTTT. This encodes CASSPVQGASNQPQHF.

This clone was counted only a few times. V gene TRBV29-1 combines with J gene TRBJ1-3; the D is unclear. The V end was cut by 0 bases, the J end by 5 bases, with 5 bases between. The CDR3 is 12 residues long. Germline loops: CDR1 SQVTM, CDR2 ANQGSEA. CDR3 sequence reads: CSVEDRRNTIYF. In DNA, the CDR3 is TGCAGCGTTGAAGACAGAAGAAACACCATATATTTT. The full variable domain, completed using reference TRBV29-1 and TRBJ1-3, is SAVISQKPSRDICQRGTSLTIQCQVDSQVTMMFWYRQQPGQSLTLIATANQGSEATYESGFVIDKFPISRPNLTFSTLTVSNMSPEDSSIYLCSVEDRRNTIYFGEGSWLTVV.

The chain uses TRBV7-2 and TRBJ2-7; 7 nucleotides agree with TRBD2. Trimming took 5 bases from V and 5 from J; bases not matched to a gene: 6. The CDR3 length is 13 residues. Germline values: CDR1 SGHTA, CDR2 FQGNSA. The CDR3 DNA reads TGTGCCAGCAGCCCCGGACTAGATCACGAGCAGTACTTC. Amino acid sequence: CASSPGLDHEQYF.

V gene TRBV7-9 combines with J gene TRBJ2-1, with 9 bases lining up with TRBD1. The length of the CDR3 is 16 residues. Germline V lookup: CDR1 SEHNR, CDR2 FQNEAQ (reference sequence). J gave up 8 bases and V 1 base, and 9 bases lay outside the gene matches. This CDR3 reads CASSLGRGTGKDEQFF. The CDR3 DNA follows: TGTGCCAGCAGCTTAGGGCGGGGGACAGGGAAGGATGAGCAGTTCTTC.

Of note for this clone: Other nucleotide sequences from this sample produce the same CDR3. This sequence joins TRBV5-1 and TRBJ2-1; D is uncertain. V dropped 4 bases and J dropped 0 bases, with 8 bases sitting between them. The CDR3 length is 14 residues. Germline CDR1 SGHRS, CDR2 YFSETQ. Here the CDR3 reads CASSLPSSYNEQFF. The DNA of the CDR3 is TGCGCCAGCAGCCTACCCTCCTCCTACAATGAGCAGTTCTTC.

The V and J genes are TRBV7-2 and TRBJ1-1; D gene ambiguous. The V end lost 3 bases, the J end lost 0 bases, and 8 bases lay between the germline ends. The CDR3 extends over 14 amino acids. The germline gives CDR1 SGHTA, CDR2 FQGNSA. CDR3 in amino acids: CASSFEGLNTEAFF. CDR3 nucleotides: TGTGCCAGCAGCTTCGAGGGTTTGAACACTGAAGCTTTCTTT.

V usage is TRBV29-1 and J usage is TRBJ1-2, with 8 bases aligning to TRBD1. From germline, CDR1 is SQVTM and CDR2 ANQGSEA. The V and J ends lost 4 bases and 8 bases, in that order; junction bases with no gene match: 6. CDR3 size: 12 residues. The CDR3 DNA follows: TGCAGCGTTGTACCAGGGGGCCTGGGCTACACCTTC. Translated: CSVVPGGLGYTF.

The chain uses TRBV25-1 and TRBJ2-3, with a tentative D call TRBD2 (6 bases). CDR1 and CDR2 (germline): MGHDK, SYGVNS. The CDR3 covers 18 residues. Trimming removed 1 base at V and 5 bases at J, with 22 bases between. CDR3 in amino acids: CASSESLSRGTRLDTQYF. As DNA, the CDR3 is TGTGCCAGCAGTGAATCCCTCAGTCGCGGGACTCGACTAGATACGCAGTATTTT.

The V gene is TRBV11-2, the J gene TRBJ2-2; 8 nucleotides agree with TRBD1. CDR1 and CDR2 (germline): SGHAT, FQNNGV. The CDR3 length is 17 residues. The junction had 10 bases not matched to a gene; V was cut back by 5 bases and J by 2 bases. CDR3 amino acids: CASSPHLQGANTGELFF. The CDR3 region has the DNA TGTGCCAGCAGCCCCCATCTTCAGGGGGCAAACACCGGGGAGCTGTTTTTT.